This TCR beta chain was obtained from a study of radiation and T cells in renal cell carcinoma. Sequenced by immunoSEQ multiplex PCR; TCRdb stores in-frame clones only, minus some. The sample has 150,000 to 200,000 clones, 88% seen once. The time point is: blood 4 weeks post-SBRT, at nephrectomy. Treatment noted: 15 Gy SBRT to primary tumor, nephrectomy 4 weeks later. CDR1 and CDR2 from the germline V gene are SGHRS and YFSETQ. V lost 5 bases, J lost 2 bases, and 9 bases stayed unmatched. This CDR3 has 18 amino acids. The specimen was blood, collected from a patient whose treatment included radiotherapy and nephrectomy. The genes are TRBV5-1 and TRBJ2-6; TRBD1 agrees at 11 bases. This TCR was recovered from a woman aged 50 to 65 with renal cell carcinoma. CDR3 amino acids: CASRLPGQGVPGANVLTF. Here the CDR3 DNA reads TGCGCCAGCAGGTTACCGGGACAGGGGGTTCCTGGGGCCAACGTCCTGACTTTC. The full variable domain, completed using reference TRBV5-1 and TRBJ2-6, is KAGVTQTPRYLIKTRGQQVTLSCSPISGHRSVSWYQQTPGQGLQFLFEYFSETQRNKGNFPGRFSGRQFSNSRSEMNVSTLELGDSALYLCASRLPGQGVPGANVLTFGAGSRLTVL.